The source of this T cell receptor beta chain is a study of blood T cells in healthy people across ages. V was clipped by 0 bases and J by 6 bases; unmatched bases: 5. The V gene's germline CDR1 is SGDLS and CDR2 YYNGEE. This CDR3 is 14 amino acids long. Primed by a sample-barcoded 5' primer and a J-beta primer mix, a second PCR proceeded for roughly 7 to 12 cycles. TCRdb analysed the 5' RACE reads with MiXCR anew, one entry per CDR3 protein. The sample has roughly 1 million distinct CDR3 sequences, about 23% seen once; the top ten hold less than 0.85%. These data were likewise used in another study, on T cells of mothers and their children.

The sequence was obtained from a girl aged 2-9 years in good health. Sequenced sample: blood. The rearrangement joins TRBV9 to TRBJ1-1; 7 nucleotides match TRBD1. The CDR3 region is CASSVVRTGPEAFF. The CDR3 region has the DNA TGTGCCAGCAGCGTAGTTAGGACAGGACCTGAAGCTTTCTTT.